The 32 T cell receptor beta chains below were found in one sample sequenced in a study of cytomegalovirus exposure and HLA in healthy donors. PCR primers comprised 60 Vbeta and 13 Jbeta primers. TCRdb's copy holds only in-frame clones and misses some; the assay was immunoSEQ multiplex PCR. The sample has 200,000 to 250,000 clones; 70% to 85% are singletons. The specimen was PBMCs. The receptors stem from a man aged 45-65 years in good health and CMV-seronegative.

V and J are TRBV30 and TRBJ1-1, with 7 bases aligning to TRBD1. CDR3 length: 13 amino acids. Germline V gene lookup returns CDR1 GTSNPN and CDR2 SVGIG (reference sequence). The ends lost 3 bases at V and 4 bases at J; junction bases unmatched: 5. In DNA form, the CDR3 reads TGTGCCTGGAGGAACTCAGGGGGCACTGAAGCTTTCTTT. It translates to CAWRNSGGTEAFF. Based on the CDR3 plus reference TRBV30 and TRBJ1-1, the full variable domain is SQTIHQWPATLVQPVGSPLSLECTVEGTSNPNLYWYRQAAGRGLQLLFYSVGIGQISSEVPQNLSASRPQDRQFILSSKKLLLSDSGFYLCAWRNSGGTEAFFGQGTRLTVV.

The rearrangement joins TRBV19 to TRBJ2-7, with 9 bases lining up with TRBD2. With 5 bases clipped from V and 3 bases from J, the junction kept 5 bases outside the gene matches. This CDR3 has 14 residues. Germline CDR1 reads LNHDA; CDR2 reads SQIVND (reference sequence). The chain's CDR3 is CASSQVAGVYEQYF. CDR3 nucleotide sequence: TGTGCCAGTAGTCAAGTAGCGGGAGTCTACGAGCAGTACTTC.

The rearrangement uses TRBV7-6 and TRBJ2-1; 9 nucleotides align to TRBD1. Germline CDR1 reads SGHVS; CDR2 reads FNYEAQ. The CDR3 has 17 residues. V was clipped by 5 bases and J by 4 bases; unmatched bases: 12. CDR3 region: CASSSTGTGIPYNEQFF. The CDR3 DNA reads TGTGCCAGCAGCAGCACCGGGACAGGGATCCCATACAATGAGCAGTTCTTC.

The rearrangement uses TRBV27 and TRBJ2-7; TRBD2 agrees at 13 bases. This CDR3 comprises 16 residues. Germline V gives CDR1 MNHEY, CDR2 SMNVEV (reference sequence). V lost 9 bases to trimming and J lost 3 bases; unmatched junction nucleotides: 11. CDR3 protein: CASSGLAGHFLYEQYF. The CDR3, as DNA: TGTGCCAGTTCGGGACTAGCGGGACATTTTCTCTACGAGCAGTACTTC.

This sequence joins TRBV27 and TRBJ2-2; 7 bases map to TRBD1. The V gene end was trimmed by 3 bases and the J gene end by 5 bases; junction bases not matched to a gene: 3. The CDR3 length is 14 residues. The germline CDR1 and CDR2 sequences are MNHEY and SMNVEV (reference sequence). CDR3 sequence reads: CASSFRGQTGELFF. The CDR3 DNA reads TGTGCCAGCAGTTTTCGGGGACAGACCGGGGAGCTGTTTTTT.

V usage is TRBV9 and J usage is TRBJ2-2, with TRBD1 identical over 8 bases. The CDR3 length is 16 residues. Germline CDR1 SGDLS, CDR2 YYNGEE. V lost 2 bases and J lost 3; bases outside the gene matches: 6. CDR3 sequence: CASSVGDRSYTGELFF. In nucleotides, the CDR3 is TGTGCCAGCAGCGTTGGGGACAGGTCCTACACCGGGGAGCTGTTTTTT. Full variable domain (rest looked up from reference TRBV9 and TRBJ2-2): DSGVTQTPKHLITATGQRVTLRCSPRSGDLSVYWYQQSLDQGLQFLIQYYNGEERAKGNILERFSAQQFPDLHSELNLSSLELGDSALYFCASSVGDRSYTGELFFGEGSRLTVL.

The rearrangement uses TRBV6-1 and TRBJ1-4; 7 bases are a match to TRBD1. This CDR3 has 14 amino acids. Germline CDR1 reads MNHNS; CDR2 reads SASEGT. V lost 7 bases to trimming and J lost 3 bases; unmatched junction nucleotides: 5. CDR3 sequence (DNA): TGTGCCAGCAACGACAGGGTGGCTAATGAAAAACTGTTTTTT. Translating it yields CASNDRVANEKLFF.

The chain carries TRBV18 and TRBJ2-7; TRBD2 is a possible D gene (5 bases). This CDR3 is 16 amino acids long. Germline V gene data show CDR1 as KGHSH and CDR2 as LQKENI. V was trimmed by 6 bases and J by 6 bases, leaving 24 bases between them. CDR3 sequence reads: CASSPSVGVSNGEQYF. DNA for the CDR3: TGTGCCAGCTCGCCTTCCGTCGGGGTTAGTAACGGCGAGCAGTACTTC.

The V gene is TRBV21-1, the J gene TRBJ2-1; TRBD2, the table's D call, lacks a check against the DNA. TRBV21-1 is a pseudogene. The CDR3 spans 15 residues. The CDR3 loop reads CASRLAGRGNNEQFF. Written as DNA, the CDR3 is TGTGCCAGCAGGCTAGCGGGGCGGGGTAACAATGAGCAGTTCTTC.

This CDR3 is CAWREGSNTGELFF. CDR3 DNA sequence: TGTGCCTGGCGGGAGGGCTCGAACACCGGGGAGCTGTTTTTT. The genes are TRBV30 and TRBJ2-2, with 8 positions matching TRBD2. The CDR3 is 14 residues long. Germline CDR1 GTSNPN, CDR2 SVGIG (reference sequence). The trim removed 5 bases at V and 0 bases at J, leaving 2 bases unmatched.

The CDR3 DNA reads TGCGCCAGCAGCTTGGAGGGGCGGGAGTTGTACAATGAGCAGTTCTTC. Translated: CASSLEGRELYNEQFF. V gene TRBV5-1 combines with J gene TRBJ2-1; 7 bases are shared with TRBD2. The CDR3 is 16 residues long. J lost 4 bases, V lost 0 bases, and 7 bases had no gene match. Germline V CDR1 and CDR2: SGHRS, YFSETQ.

CDR3 sequence: CASSLGPTFREEQYF. The CDR3 coding sequence is TGTGCCAGCAGCTTAGGTCCAACCTTCCGGGAAGAGCAGTACTTC. The V gene is TRBV7-8, the J gene TRBJ2-5, with D perhaps matching TRBD2 (5 bases). Trimming took off 1 base at V and 11 bases at J, with 20 bases between the two ends. The germline V gene encodes CDR1 SGHVS and CDR2 FQNEAQ. The CDR3 extends over 15 amino acids.

This sequence joins TRBV18 and TRBJ1-5; maybe TRBD1 (6 bases). Germline CDR1 reads KGHSH; CDR2 reads LQKENI. Trimming left V 4 bases short and J 6 bases short, with 13 bases between. This CDR3 region has 14 residues. CDR3 protein: CASSLSTGSQPQHF. As DNA, the CDR3 is TGTGCCAGCTCACTCAGTACAGGGAGTCAGCCCCAGCATTTT.

This clone showed up just a few times. The rearrangement uses TRBV19 and TRBJ1-1, with 9 bases matching TRBD1. Germline trimming cut 4 bases from V and 1 base from J; bases unmatched to any gene: 7. Germline V gene lookup returns CDR1 LNHDA and CDR2 SQIVND (reference sequence). The CDR3 has 16 amino acids. The DNA of the CDR3 is TGTGCCAGTAGTAAAACAGGGGGCTGGTCGAACACTGAAGCTTTCTTT. Translating gives CASSKTGGWSNTEAFF.

The chain carries TRBV18 and TRBJ2-1; 10 nucleotides align to TRBD1. Looked up from germline, CDR1 is KGHSH and CDR2 is LQKENI. V was pared by 3 bases and J by 6 bases, with 8 bases of the junction left unmatched. The CDR3 is made up of 16 amino acids. The CDR3 reads CASSPSRDRGANEQFF. In nucleotides, the CDR3 is TGTGCCAGCTCACCCTCCCGGGACAGGGGCGCCAATGAGCAGTTCTTC.

The J gene is TRBJ1-6, the V gene TRBV9, with D possibly TRBD1 on 6 matching bases. Germline CDR1 and CDR2: SGDLS and YYNGEE. V gave up 0 bases and J gave up 2 bases, with 9 bases separating them. The CDR3 loop spans 16 amino acids. The CDR3 bases are TGTGCCAGCAGCGTAGAGGCAGGGGCCTATAATTCACCCCTCCACTTT. Translation gives CASSVEAGAYNSPLHF.

The chain links TRBV23-1 to TRBJ2-2; 7 nucleotides line up with TRBD2. TRBV23-1 falls under the ORF class, with uncertain function. CDR3 length equals 20 residues. Trimming at V came to 3 bases and at J to 7 bases, leaving 23 bases not matched to a gene. CDR3 in amino acids: CASSHLRPLDLRERGGELFF. Here the CDR3 DNA reads TGCGCCAGCAGTCATCTTAGACCCCTCGACTTGCGGGAGCGGGGCGGGGAGCTGTTTTTT.

This chain joins TRBV11-3 and TRBJ2-3, with D perhaps matching TRBD2 (5 bases). The length of the CDR3 is 15 residues. The germline V gene has CDR1 SGHNT and CDR2 YENEEA. V was cut by 5 bases and J by 5 bases, with 17 bases left in between. This chain's CDR3 is CASSPGPSSLDTQYF. CDR3 DNA: TGTGCCAGCAGCCCTGGACCTAGCTCTCTAGATACGCAGTATTTT.

This sequence joins TRBV6-5 and TRBJ2-3, with 10 bases aligning to TRBD1. V was clipped by 6 bases and J by 2 bases; unmatched bases: 5. Germline assignment: CDR1 MNHEY and CDR2 SVGAGI. The CDR3 has 15 residues. In DNA, the CDR3 is TGTGCCAGCAGATTGGGACAGGGGTCCACAGATACGCAGTATTTT. Its translation is CASRLGQGSTDTQYF.

The V and J genes are TRBV7-6 and TRBJ2-2; D perhaps matches TRBD2 (5 bases). The V end was cut by 5 bases, the J end by 4 bases, with 11 bases between. Germline V gene sequence: CDR1 SGHVS, CDR2 FNYEAQ. The length of the CDR3 is 14 residues. The DNA of the CDR3 is TGTGCCAGCAGCGAGGGAACGGGCACCGGGGAGCTGTTTTTT. Translation: CASSEGTGTGELFF.

The chain recombines TRBV4-1 with TRBJ2-1, with 9 nucleotides matching TRBD2. This CDR3 contains 15 residues. From germline, CDR1 is MGHRA and CDR2 YSYEKL. After removal of 1 base from V and 5 bases from J, the junction contained 3 bases not matched to a gene. The CDR3 here is CASSQGLAVNNEQFF. In DNA form, the CDR3 reads TGCGCCAGCAGCCAAGGACTAGCGGTAAACAATGAGCAGTTCTTC.

V usage is TRBV2 and J usage is TRBJ1-1; D is perhaps TRBD1 (5 bases). The CDR3 is made up of 12 amino acids. Trimming cost V 5 bases and J 4 bases, with 8 bases left between them. The V gene's germline CDR1 is SNHLY and CDR2 FYNNEI. CDR3 sequence (DNA): TGTGCCAGCAGTTTTAGGGGCACTGAAGCTTTCTTT. Its translation: CASSFRGTEAFF.

The CDR3 loop reads CAWSLGTLGGGYTF. CDR3 nucleotides: TGTGCCTGGAGCCTCGGGACACTGGGAGGGGGCTACACCTTC. V usage is TRBV30 and J usage is TRBJ1-2, with D possibly TRBD1 on 6 matching bases. This CDR3 contains 14 residues. The germline V gene encodes CDR1 GTSNPN and CDR2 SVGIG (reference sequence). Trimming removed 3 bases at V and 8 bases at J, with 19 bases between.

The V gene is TRBV5-1, the J gene TRBJ2-3; 13 nucleotides align to TRBD2. The V gene end was trimmed by 4 bases and the J gene end by 2 bases; junction bases not matched to a gene: 4. This CDR3 has 16 residues. Germline CDR1 reads SGHRS; CDR2 reads YFSETQ. CDR3 protein: CASSQGLAGLTDTQYF. For the CDR3, the DNA is TGCGCCAGCAGCCAGGGACTAGCGGGGCTCACAGATACGCAGTATTTT.

The chain is built from TRBV5-4 and TRBJ1-1, with D unresolved. The CDR3 loop spans 11 amino acids. Germline V gives CDR1 SGHNT, CDR2 YYREEE (reference sequence). The germline V and J ends were trimmed by 2 bases and 5 bases, with 4 bases remaining between them. CDR3 loop: CASSFSTEAFF. The CDR3, as DNA: TGTGCCAGCAGCTTTTCTACTGAAGCTTTCTTT.

V is TRBV6-6 and J is TRBJ2-5; D gene unclear. Trimming removed 0 bases at V and 3 bases at J, with 11 bases between. Germline V lookup: CDR1 MNHNY, CDR2 SVGAGI (reference sequence). The CDR3 consists of 15 residues. The CDR3 is CASSYSIVAEETQYF. Here the CDR3 DNA reads TGTGCCAGCAGTTACTCGATAGTGGCGGAAGAGACCCAGTACTTC.

The V call is TRBV5-4, the J call TRBJ2-5, with 9 bases fitting TRBD2. The J call could be wrong; TRBJ2-7 is a better fit for the DNA end. Germline lookup yields CDR1 SGHNT and CDR2 YYREEE (reference sequence). This CDR3 spans 14 amino acids. The CDR3: CASSPGLANYEQYF. The CDR3 coding sequence is TGTGCCAGCAGCCCGGGACTAGCCAACTACGAGCAGTACTTC.

In its sample, this clone was seen a few times. The chain recombines TRBV6-1 with TRBJ2-3; a possible D gene is TRBD2 (6 bases). The length of the CDR3 is 15 residues. Trimming shortened V by 8 bases and J by 1 base, and 16 bases separated the two germline ends. Germline V gives CDR1 MNHNS, CDR2 SASEGT. CDR3 sequence reads: CASCSWGTGTDTQYF. The CDR3 coding sequence is TGTGCCAGCTGCTCGTGGGGGACTGGCACAGATACGCAGTATTTT.

The CDR3 sequence: CASSLGGGVLETQYF. CDR3 in DNA: TGTGCCAGCAGTCTAGGGGGGGGAGTGTTGGAGACCCAGTACTTC. The rearrangement joins TRBV6-5 to TRBJ2-5, with D perhaps TRBD2 (7 bases). The CDR3 has 15 residues. The V end was cut by 5 bases, the J end by 5 bases, with 18 bases between. CDR1 and CDR2 from the germline V gene are MNHEY and SVGAGI.

This chain joins TRBV5-5 and TRBJ2-7; 8 bases line up with TRBD2. CDR3 length equals 13 residues. Germline CDR1 is SGHKS and CDR2 is YYEKEE (reference sequence). The ends lost 5 bases at V and 6 bases at J; junction bases unmatched: 7. The DNA of the CDR3 is TGTGCCAGCAGAACCAGCGGGAGCCCCGAGCAGTACTTC. Its translation is CASRTSGSPEQYF.

This clone was observed once. V is TRBV5-6 and J is TRBJ1-3; the D gene is possibly TRBD1 (5 bases). V gave up 3 bases and J gave up 0 bases, with 7 bases separating them. CDR3 length equals 14 residues. CDR1 SGHDT and CDR2 YYEEEE come from the germline V gene. The DNA of the CDR3 is TGTGCCAGCAGCTCGACAGCCTCTGGAAACACCATATATTTT. This gives the protein CASSSTASGNTIYF.

The CDR3 DNA follows: TGTGCCAGCTCAGGGGTCGGACAGATCAACACTGAAGCTTTCTTT. Residues: CASSGVGQINTEAFF. J is TRBJ1-1 and V is TRBV18, with D perhaps TRBD1 (6 bases). Germline CDR1 KGHSH, CDR2 LQKENI. The CDR3 spans 15 residues. V dropped 5 bases and J dropped 2 bases, with 15 bases sitting between them. Supplemented by reference TRBV18 and TRBJ1-1, the full variable domain reads NAGVMQNPRHLVRRRGQEARLRCSPMKGHSHVYWYRQLPEEGLKFMVYLQKENIIDESGMPKERFSAEFPKEGPSILRIQQVVRGDSAAYFCASSGVGQINTEAFFGQGTRLTVV.